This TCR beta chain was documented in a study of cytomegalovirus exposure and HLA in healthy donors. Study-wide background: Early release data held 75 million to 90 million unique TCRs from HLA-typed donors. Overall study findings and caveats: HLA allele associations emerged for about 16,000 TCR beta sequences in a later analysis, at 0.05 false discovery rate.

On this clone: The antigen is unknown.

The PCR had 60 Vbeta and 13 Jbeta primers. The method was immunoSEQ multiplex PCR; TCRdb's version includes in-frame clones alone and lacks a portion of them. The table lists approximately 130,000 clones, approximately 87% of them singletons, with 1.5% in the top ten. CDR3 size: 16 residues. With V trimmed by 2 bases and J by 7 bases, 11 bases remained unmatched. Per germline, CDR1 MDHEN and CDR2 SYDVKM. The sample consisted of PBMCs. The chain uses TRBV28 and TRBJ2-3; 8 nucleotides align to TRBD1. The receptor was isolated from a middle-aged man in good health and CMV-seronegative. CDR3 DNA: TGTGCCAGCAGTTTACAACAGGGGGGTTACCCCCATACGCAGTATTTT. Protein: CASSLQQGGYPHTQYF. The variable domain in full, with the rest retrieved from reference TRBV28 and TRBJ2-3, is DVKVTQSSRYLVKRTGEKVFLECVQDMDHENMFWYRQDPGLGLRLIYFSYDVKMKEKGDIPEGYSVSREKKERFSLILESASTNQTSMYLCASSLQQGGYPHTQYFGPGTRLTVL.